This paragraph covers one TCR beta chain sequence. What it binds is not known. Method: immunoSEQ multiplex PCR; TCRdb's copy keeps in-frame clones and lacks some. This sample carries about 25,000 clones, roughly four fifths of them seen once, and the ten largest clones take 1.3%. Trimming pared 4 bases from V and 5 bases from J, leaving 15 bases between. Germline assignment: CDR1 SGHRS and CDR2 YFSETQ. The CDR3 has 14 residues. This sample is drawn from a study of T cells in narcolepsy. Study observations and caveats: HCRT-specific and TRIB2-specific autoreactive clonotypes appeared among same-patient CSF and blood CD4+ clonotypes. In some patient and control memory CD4+ samples, autoreactive clones were absent. Autoreactive clonotypes reportedly recurred in blood of same and different patients, not controls.

The chain uses TRBV5-1 and TRBJ1-1; D may be TRBD1 (5 bases). This receptor was obtained from a human donor with narcolepsy. Sequencing used CD45RA- memory CD4+ T cells from PBMCs. CDR3 in amino acids: CASSLDRPGTEAFF. In nucleotides, the CDR3 is TGCGCCAGCAGCCTGGATAGGCCAGGGACTGAAGCTTTCTTT.